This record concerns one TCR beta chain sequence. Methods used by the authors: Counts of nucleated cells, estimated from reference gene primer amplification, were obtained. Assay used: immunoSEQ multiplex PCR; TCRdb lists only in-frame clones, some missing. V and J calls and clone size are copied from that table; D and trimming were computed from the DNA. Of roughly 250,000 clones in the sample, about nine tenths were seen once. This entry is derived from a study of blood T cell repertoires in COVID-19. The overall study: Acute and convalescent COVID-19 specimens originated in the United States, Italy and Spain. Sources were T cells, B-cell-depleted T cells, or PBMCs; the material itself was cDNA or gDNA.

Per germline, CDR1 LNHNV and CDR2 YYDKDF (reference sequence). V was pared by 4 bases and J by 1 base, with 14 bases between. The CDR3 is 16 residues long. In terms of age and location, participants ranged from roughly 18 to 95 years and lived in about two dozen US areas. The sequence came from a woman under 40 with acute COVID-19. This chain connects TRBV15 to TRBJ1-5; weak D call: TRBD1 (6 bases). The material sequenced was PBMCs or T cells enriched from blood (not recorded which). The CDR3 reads CATSKPRGGSNQPQHF. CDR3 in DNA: TGTGCCACCAGCAAACCGAGGGGGGGAAGCAATCAGCCCCAGCATTTT.